This T cell receptor (beta chain) derives from a study of cytomegalovirus exposure and HLA in healthy donors. Study in general: Early on, a data release was issued that held some 85 million unique TCRs from HLA-typed donors.

Study-level findings and limits: Earlier findings revealed that most TCR beta V segments proved productive either about 87% or about 30% of the time. Most TCR sequences showed up rarely, but some public TCRs showed up in many donors.

V was cut by 3 bases and J by 0 bases, with 3 bases left in between. This CDR3 comprises 13 residues. CDR1 is MGHDK, CDR2 SYGVNS, per germline. PCR involved 60 Vbeta and 13 Jbeta primers. Data came from immunoSEQ multiplex PCR; TCRdb stores just in-frame clones and leaves some out. The profile shows 84,000 or so clones, roughly 80% of them singletons. Remarks on this clone: Its antigen is not known.

The gene calls are TRBV25-1 and TRBJ2-1; D call uncertain. Sample: PBMCs. The receptor was derived from a man in his thirties or forties in good health and CMV-seronegative. The CDR3 region has the DNA TGTGCCAGCAGTGACGGCTCCTACAATGAGCAGTTCTTC. Its protein is CASSDGSYNEQFF. The whole variable domain, remainder taken from reference TRBV25-1 and TRBJ2-1, is EADIYQTPRYLVIGTGKKITLECSQTMGHDKMYWYQQDPGMELHLIHYSYGVNSTEKGDLSSESTVSRIRTEHFPLTLESARPSHTSQYLCASSDGSYNEQFFGPGTRLTVL.